The subject of this entry is one T cell receptor (beta chain). These data originate in a study of CD8 T cells in Susac syndrome. V lost 6 bases, J lost 6 bases, and 11 bases lay in between. Germline V lookup: CDR1 MNHEY, CDR2 SVGAGI. The CDR3 length is 13 residues. The authors reverse transcribed about 0.5 to 1 ug RNA with random hexamers. MiXCR, applied by TCRdb to the immunoSEQ multiplex PCR reads, yields one record per CDR3 protein. The sample has more than 85,000 distinct CDR3 sequences; just under 95% are singletons. The genes are TRBV6-5 and TRBJ2-2; D is ambiguous. The sequencing sample was made of CD4+ T cells from PBMCs. The TCR originated in a human donor with Susac syndrome. CDR3 region: CASSPVPAGELFF. The CDR3 DNA sequence: TGTGCCAGCAGCCCCGTCCCTGCCGGGGAGCTGTTTTTT.